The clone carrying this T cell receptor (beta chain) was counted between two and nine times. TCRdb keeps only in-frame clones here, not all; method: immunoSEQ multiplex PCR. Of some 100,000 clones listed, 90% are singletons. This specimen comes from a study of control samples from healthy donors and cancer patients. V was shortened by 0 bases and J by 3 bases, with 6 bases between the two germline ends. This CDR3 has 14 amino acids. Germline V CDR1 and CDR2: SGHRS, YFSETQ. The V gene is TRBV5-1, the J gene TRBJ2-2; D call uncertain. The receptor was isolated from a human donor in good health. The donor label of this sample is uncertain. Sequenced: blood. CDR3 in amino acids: CASSLEAYTGELFF. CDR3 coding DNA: TGCGCCAGCAGCTTGGAGGCGTACACCGGGGAGCTGTTTTTT.